The present entry profiles one T cell receptor (beta chain) with its context. Profiling relied on immunoSEQ multiplex PCR, and the TCRdb table lists in-frame clones only, not all of them. The top ten clones hold around 8.6% of a sample with 95,000 or so clones, roughly nine tenths of them seen once. This entry comes from a study of T cell responses to AZD1222 COVID-19 vaccine. CDR1 is SGHVS and CDR2 is FQNEAQ in the germline V gene. The CDR3 is made up of 13 amino acids. With 5 bases removed from V and 8 bases from J, the gap between germline ends came to 13 bases. This chain uses TRBV7-8 with TRBJ2-1; a weak D match, TRBD2 (6 bases). Source: peripheral blood, taken 28 days after the second AZD1222 dose. This TCR derives from an adult who received the AZD1222 COVID-19 vaccine. The CDR3 here is CASSPGVGDEQFF. The CDR3 DNA follows: TGTGCCAGCAGCCCGGGGGTAGGCGATGAGCAGTTCTTC.